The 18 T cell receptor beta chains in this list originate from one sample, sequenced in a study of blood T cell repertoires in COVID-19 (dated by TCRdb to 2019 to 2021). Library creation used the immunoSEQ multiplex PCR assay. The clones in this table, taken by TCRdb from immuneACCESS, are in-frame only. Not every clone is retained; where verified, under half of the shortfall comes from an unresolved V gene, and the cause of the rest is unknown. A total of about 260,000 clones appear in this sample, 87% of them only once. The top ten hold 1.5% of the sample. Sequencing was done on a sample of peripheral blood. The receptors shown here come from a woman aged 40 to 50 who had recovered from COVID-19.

The CDR3 protein is CASKGGQGGLQPQHF. The CDR3 bases are TGTGCCAGTAAGGGGGGACAGGGGGGTTTGCAGCCCCAGCATTTT. V and J are TRBV19 and TRBJ1-5; 11 positions match TRBD1. The trim removed 7 bases at V and 7 bases at J, leaving 9 bases unmatched. The germline V gene encodes CDR1 LNHDA and CDR2 SQIVND (reference sequence). The CDR3 loop spans 15 amino acids.

CDR3 sequence: CASSVTLDNSPLHF. The CDR3 DNA sequence: TGTGCCAGTAGTGTCACACTAGATAATTCACCCCTCCACTTT. V gene TRBV19 combines with J gene TRBJ1-6; unclear D gene. The V end was cut by 5 bases, the J end by 5 bases, with 10 bases between. The CDR3 is 14 residues long. Germline V CDR1 and CDR2: LNHDA, SQIVND (reference sequence).

The CDR3 DNA sequence: TGCGCCAGCAGCCCCAGGGCCATTAATGAAAAACTGTTTTTT. It encodes CASSPRAINEKLFF. The chain carries TRBV5-1 and TRBJ1-4; weak D call: TRBD1 (5 bases). The CDR3 spans 14 residues. The germline V and J ends were trimmed by 4 bases and 4 bases, with 11 bases remaining between them. Germline CDR1 is SGHRS and CDR2 is YFSETQ.

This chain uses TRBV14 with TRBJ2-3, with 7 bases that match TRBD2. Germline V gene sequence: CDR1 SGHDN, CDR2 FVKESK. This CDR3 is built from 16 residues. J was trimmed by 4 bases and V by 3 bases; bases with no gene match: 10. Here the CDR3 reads CASSQQLAPLPDTQYF. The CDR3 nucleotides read TGTGCCAGCAGCCAGCAACTAGCGCCCCTCCCAGATACGCAGTATTTT.

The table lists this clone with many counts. CDR3 sequence (DNA): TGTGCCAGCAGCCAGAGGCCCCGAGAGACCCAGTACTTC. This codes for CASSQRPRETQYF. V is TRBV12-1 and J is TRBJ2-5; the D segment call TRBD2 is taken from the table without a DNA check. TRBV12-1 is marked as a pseudogene. The CDR3 length is 13 residues.

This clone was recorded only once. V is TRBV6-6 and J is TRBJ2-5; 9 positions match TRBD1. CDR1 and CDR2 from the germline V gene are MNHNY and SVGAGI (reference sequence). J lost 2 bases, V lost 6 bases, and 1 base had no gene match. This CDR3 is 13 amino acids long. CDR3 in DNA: TGTGCCAGCAGAGACAGGGGGCAAGAGACCCAGTACTTC. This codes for CASRDRGQETQYF.

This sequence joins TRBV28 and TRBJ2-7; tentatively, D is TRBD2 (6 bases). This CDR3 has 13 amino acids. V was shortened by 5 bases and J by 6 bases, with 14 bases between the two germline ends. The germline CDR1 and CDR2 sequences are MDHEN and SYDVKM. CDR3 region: CASSLGGAGEQYF. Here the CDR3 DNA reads TGTGCCAGCAGTCTGGGGGGAGCGGGCGAGCAGTACTTC.

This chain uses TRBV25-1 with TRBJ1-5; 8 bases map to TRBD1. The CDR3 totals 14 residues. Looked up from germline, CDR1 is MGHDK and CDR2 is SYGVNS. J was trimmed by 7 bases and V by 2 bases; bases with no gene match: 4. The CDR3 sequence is CASSEQGAGQPQHF. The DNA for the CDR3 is TGTGCCAGCAGTGAACAGGGGGCAGGCCAGCCCCAGCATTTT.

In DNA, the CDR3 is TGTGCCAGCAGCCCTGCTATAAACTATGGCTACACCTTC. Protein: CASSPAINYGYTF. The rearrangement joins TRBV7-8 to TRBJ1-2; no reliable D call. V was trimmed by 5 bases and J by 2 bases, leaving 9 bases between them. The CDR3 spans 13 residues. CDR1 and CDR2 from the germline V gene are SGHVS and FQNEAQ.

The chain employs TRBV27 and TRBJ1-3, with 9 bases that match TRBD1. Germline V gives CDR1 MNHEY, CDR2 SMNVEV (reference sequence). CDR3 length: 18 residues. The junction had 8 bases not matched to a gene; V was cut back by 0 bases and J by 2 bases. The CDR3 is CASSLSRRTGEPGNTIYF. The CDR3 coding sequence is TGTGCCAGCAGTTTATCACGGAGGACAGGGGAGCCTGGAAACACCATATATTTT.

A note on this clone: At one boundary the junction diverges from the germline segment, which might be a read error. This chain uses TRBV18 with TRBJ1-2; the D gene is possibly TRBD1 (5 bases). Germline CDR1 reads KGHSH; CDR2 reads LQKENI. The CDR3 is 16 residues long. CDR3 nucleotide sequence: TGTGCCAGCTCGCCACACCCCCCTGGGGCTCACTATGGCTACACCTTC. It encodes CASSPHPPGAHYGYTF. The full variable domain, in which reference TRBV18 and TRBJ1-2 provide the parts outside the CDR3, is NAGVMQNPRHLVRRRGQEARLRCSPMKGHSHVYWYRQLPEEGLKFMVYLQKENIIDESGMPKERFSAEFPKEGPSILRIQQVVRGDSAAYFCASSPHPPGAHYGYTFGSGTRLTVV.

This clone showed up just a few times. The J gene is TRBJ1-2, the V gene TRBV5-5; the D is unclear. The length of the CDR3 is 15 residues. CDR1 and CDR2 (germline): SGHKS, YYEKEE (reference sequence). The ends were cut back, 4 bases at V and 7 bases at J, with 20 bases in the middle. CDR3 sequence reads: CASSNALIPAGGYTF. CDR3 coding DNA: TGTGCCAGCAGCAACGCGCTCATCCCAGCGGGTGGCTACACCTTC.

In nucleotides, the CDR3 is TGCGCCAGCAGCTTTACCGTTAGGGACTTTACCGGGGAGCTGTTTTTT. Translation gives CASSFTVRDFTGELFF. The chain recombines TRBV5-1 with TRBJ2-2, with D tentatively TRBD2 (6 bases). Germline V lookup: CDR1 SGHRS, CDR2 YFSETQ. The length of the CDR3 is 16 residues. V lost 2 bases to trimming and J lost 5 bases, with 16 bases between them.

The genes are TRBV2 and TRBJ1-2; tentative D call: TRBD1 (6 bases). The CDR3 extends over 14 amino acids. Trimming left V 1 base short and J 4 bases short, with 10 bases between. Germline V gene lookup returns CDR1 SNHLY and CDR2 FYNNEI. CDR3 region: CASSEEIGGYGYTF. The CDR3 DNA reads TGTGCCAGCAGTGAAGAGATAGGGGGCTATGGCTACACCTTC.

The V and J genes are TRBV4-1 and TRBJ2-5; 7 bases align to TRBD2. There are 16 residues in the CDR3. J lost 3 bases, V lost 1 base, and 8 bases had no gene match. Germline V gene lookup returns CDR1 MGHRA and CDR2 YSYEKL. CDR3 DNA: TGCGCCAGCAGCCAAGTCGAGCGGGGCCGAAAAGAGACCCAGTACTTC. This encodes CASSQVERGRKETQYF.

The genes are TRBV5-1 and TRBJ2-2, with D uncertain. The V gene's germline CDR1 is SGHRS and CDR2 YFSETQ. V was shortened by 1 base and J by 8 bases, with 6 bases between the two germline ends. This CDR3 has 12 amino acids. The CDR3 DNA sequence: TGCGCCAGCAGCTTGACAGAGGGGGAGCTGTTTTTT. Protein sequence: CASSLTEGELFF.

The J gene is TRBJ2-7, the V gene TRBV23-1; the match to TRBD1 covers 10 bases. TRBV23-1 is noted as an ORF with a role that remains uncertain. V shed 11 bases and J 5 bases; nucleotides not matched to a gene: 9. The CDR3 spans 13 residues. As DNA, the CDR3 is TGCGCCTGCCAGACAGGGGGCCCTAACGAGCAGTACTTC. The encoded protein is CACQTGGPNEQYF.

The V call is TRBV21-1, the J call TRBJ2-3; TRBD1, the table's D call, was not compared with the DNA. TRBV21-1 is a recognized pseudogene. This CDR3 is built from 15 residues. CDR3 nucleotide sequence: TGTGCCAGGCCCGGGACAGGGGGCTTGGTAGATACGCAGTATTTT. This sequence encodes CARPGTGGLVDTQYF.